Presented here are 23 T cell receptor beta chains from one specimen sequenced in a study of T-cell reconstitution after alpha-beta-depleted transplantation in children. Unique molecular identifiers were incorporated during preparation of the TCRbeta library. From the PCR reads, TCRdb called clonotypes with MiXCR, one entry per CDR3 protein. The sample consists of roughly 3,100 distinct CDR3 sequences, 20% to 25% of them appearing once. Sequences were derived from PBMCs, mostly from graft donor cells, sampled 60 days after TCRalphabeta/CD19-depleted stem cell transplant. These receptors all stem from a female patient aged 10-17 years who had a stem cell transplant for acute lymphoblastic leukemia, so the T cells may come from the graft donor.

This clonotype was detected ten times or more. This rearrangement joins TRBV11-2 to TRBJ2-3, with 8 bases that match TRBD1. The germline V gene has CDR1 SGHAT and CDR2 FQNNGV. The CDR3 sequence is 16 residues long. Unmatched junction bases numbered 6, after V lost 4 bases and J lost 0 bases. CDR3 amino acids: CASSWRTGSSTDTQYF. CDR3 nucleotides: TGTGCCAGCAGCTGGCGGACAGGGTCTAGCACAGATACGCAGTATTTT.

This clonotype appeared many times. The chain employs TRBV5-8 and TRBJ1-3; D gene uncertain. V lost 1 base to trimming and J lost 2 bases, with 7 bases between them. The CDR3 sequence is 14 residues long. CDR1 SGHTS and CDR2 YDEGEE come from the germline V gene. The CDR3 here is CASSLRSAGNTIYF. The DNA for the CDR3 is TGTGCCAGCAGCTTGCGGTCCGCTGGAAACACCATATATTTT.

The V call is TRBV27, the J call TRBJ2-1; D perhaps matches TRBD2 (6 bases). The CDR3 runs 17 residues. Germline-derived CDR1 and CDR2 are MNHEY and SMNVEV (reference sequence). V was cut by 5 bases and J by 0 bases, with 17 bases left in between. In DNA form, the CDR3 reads TGTGCCAGCAGTCAAGGGGCTAGCGTTAGCTCCTACAATGAGCAGTTCTTC. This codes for CASSQGASVSSYNEQFF.

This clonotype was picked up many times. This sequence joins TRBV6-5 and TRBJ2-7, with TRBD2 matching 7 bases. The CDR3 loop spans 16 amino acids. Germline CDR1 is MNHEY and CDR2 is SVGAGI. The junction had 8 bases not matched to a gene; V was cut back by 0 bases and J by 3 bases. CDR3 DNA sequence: TGTGCCAGCAGTTACTCGTTGCTAGCGGACTTCTACGAGCAGTACTTC. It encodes CASSYSLLADFYEQYF.

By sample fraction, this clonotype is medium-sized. The CDR3 protein is CASSLEGGTRSNEQFF. In DNA, the CDR3 is TGCGCCAGCAGCTTGGAAGGAGGGACTAGAAGCAATGAGCAGTTCTTC. The rearrangement uses TRBV5-1 and TRBJ2-1, with TRBD2 matching over 8 bases. This CDR3 is built from 16 residues. Germline CDR1 reads SGHRS; CDR2 reads YFSETQ. V shed 0 bases and J 6 bases; nucleotides not matched to a gene: 8.

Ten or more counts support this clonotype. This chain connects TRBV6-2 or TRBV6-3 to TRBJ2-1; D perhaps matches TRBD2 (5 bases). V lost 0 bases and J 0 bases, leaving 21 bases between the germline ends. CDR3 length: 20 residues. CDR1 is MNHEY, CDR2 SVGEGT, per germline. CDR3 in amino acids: CASSYSGSVRARSSYNEQFF. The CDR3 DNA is TGTGCCAGCAGTTACTCGGGTAGCGTACGGGCTCGGAGCTCCTACAATGAGCAGTTCTTC.

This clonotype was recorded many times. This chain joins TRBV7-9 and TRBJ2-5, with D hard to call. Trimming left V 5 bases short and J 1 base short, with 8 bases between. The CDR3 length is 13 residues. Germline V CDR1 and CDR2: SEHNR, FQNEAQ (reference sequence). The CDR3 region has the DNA TGTGCCAGCAGCGCGGAAGGCCAAGAGACCCAGTACTTC. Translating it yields CASSAEGQETQYF.

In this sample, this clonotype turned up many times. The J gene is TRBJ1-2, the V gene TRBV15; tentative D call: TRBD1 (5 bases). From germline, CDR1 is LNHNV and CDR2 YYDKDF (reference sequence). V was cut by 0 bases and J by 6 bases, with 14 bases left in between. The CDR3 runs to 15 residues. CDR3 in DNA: TGTGCCACCAGCAGAGATTGGGAGGGGCGAGATGGCTACACCTTC. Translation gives CATSRDWEGRDGYTF.

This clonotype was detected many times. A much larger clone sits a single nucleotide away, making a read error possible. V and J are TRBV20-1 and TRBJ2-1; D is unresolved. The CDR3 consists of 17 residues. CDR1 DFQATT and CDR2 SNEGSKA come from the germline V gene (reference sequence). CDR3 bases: TGCTGTGCTAGATCCGTTATTGGCCATGGCTCCTACAATGAGCAGTTCTTC. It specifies CCARSVIGHGSYNEQFF.

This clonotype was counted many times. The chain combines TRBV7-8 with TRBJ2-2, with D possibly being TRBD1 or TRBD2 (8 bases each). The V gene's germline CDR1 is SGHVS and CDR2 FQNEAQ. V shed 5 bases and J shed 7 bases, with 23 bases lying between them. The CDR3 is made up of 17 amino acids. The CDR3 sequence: CASSASGGAGRGGELFF. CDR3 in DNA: TGTGCCAGCAGCGCCTCAGGGGGCGCCGGGAGGGGCGGGGAGCTGTTTTTT.

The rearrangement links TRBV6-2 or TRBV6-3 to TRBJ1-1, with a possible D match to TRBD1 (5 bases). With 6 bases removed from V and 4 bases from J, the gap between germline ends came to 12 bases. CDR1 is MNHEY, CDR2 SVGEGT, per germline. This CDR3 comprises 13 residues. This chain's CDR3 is CASSQGLCTEAFF. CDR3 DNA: TGTGCCAGCAGCCAGGGTCTCTGCACTGAAGCTTTCTTT.

This CDR3 reads CASSISWAGLIYNEQFF. For the CDR3, the DNA is TGTGCCAGTAGTATCTCCTGGGCCGGGCTAATTTACAATGAGCAGTTCTTC. The gene calls are TRBV19 and TRBJ2-1; D not certain. The CDR3 spans 17 residues. Germline V gene sequence: CDR1 LNHDA, CDR2 SQIVND (reference sequence). Between the trimmed V and J ends, which lost 3 bases and 4 bases, there was a span of 19 bases.

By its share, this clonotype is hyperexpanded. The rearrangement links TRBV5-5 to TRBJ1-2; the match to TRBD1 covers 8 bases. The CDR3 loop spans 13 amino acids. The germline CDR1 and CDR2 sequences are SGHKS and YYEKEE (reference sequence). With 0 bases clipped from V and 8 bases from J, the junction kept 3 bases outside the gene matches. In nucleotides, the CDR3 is TGTGCCAGCAGCTTGGAGACAGGGGAAGGCTACACCTTC. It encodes CASSLETGEGYTF.

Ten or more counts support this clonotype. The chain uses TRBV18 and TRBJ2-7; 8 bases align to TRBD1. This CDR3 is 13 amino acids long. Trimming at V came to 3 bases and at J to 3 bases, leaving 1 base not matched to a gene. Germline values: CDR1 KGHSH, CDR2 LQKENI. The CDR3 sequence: CASSPGQDYEQYF. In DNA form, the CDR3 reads TGTGCCAGCTCACCGGGACAGGACTACGAGCAGTACTTC.

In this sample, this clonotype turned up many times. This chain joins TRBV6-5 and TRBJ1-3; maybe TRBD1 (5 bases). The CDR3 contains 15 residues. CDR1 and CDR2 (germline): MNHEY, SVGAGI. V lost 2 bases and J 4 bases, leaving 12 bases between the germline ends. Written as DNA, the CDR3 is TGTGCCAGCAGTTACGGGGACCGAGGGGGAAACACCATATATTTT. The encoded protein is CASSYGDRGGNTIYF.

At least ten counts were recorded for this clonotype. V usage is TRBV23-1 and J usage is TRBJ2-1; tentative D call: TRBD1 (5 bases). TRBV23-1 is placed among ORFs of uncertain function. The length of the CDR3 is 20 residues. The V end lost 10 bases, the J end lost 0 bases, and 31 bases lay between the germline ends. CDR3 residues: CAKSSRQSTQQSSSYNEQFF. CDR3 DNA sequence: TGCGCCAAGTCAAGCCGACAGTCGACCCAACAGTCAAGCTCCTACAATGAGCAGTTCTTC.

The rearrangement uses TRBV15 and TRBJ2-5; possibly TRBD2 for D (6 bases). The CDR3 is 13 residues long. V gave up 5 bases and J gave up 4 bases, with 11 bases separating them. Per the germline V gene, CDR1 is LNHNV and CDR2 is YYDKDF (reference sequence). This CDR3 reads CATSGYGGETQYF. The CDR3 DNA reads TGTGCCACCAGCGGCTACGGGGGAGAGACCCAGTACTTC.

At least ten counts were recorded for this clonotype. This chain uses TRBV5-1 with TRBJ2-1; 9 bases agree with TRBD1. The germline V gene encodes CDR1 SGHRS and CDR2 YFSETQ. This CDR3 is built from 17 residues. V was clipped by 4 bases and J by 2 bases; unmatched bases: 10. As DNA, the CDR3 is TGCGCCAGCAGCCAGACTAGCACAGGGGGCCCCTACAATGAGCAGTTCTTC. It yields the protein CASSQTSTGGPYNEQFF.

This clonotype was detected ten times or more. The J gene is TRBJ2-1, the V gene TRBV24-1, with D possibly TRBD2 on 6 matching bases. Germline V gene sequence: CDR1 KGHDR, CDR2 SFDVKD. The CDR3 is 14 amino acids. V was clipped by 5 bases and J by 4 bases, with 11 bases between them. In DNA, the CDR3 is TGTGCCACCAGTGTCAGCGGGTCTTACAATGAGCAGTTCTTC. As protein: CATSVSGSYNEQFF.

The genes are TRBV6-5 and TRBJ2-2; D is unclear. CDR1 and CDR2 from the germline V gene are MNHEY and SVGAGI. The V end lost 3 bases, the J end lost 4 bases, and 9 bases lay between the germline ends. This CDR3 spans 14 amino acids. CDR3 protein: CASSYLRVTGELFF. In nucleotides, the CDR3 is TGTGCCAGCAGTTATTTAAGGGTCACCGGGGAGCTGTTTTTT.

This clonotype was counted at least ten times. CDR3 sequence (DNA): TGTGCCAGCAGGGGCCCGGGACAGGGTACCGGGGAGCTGTTTTTT. As protein: CASRGPGQGTGELFF. The V call is TRBV7-9, the J call TRBJ2-2; 9 nucleotides match TRBD1. With V trimmed by 6 bases and J by 5 bases, 7 bases remained unmatched. CDR3 length equals 15 residues. Germline values: CDR1 SEHNR, CDR2 FQNEAQ (reference sequence).

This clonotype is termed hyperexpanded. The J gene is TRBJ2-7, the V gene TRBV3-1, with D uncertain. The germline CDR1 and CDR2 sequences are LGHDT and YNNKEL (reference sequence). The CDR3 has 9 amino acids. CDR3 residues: CASRQPRSV. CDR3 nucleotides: TGTGCCAGCAGGCAGCCGAGGTCGGTC.

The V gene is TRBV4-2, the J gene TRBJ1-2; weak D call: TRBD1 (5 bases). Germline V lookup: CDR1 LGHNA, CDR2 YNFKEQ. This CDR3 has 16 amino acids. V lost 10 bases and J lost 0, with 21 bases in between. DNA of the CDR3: TGTGCCATGGGCTTCGTTCTTGACAGAACTAACTATGGCTACACCTTC. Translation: CAMGFVLDRTNYGYTF.